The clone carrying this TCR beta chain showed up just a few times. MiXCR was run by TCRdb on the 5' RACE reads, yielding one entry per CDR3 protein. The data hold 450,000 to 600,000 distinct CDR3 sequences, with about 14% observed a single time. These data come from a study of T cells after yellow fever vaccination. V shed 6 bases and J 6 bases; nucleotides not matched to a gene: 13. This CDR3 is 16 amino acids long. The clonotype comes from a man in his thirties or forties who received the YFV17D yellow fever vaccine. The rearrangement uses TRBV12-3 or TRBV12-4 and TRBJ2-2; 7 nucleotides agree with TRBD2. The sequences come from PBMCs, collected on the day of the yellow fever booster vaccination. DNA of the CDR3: TGTGCCAGCAGAGCCTCCTGGCGGGAGAGGTCCGGGGAGCTGTTTTTT. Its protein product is CASRASWRERSGELFF.